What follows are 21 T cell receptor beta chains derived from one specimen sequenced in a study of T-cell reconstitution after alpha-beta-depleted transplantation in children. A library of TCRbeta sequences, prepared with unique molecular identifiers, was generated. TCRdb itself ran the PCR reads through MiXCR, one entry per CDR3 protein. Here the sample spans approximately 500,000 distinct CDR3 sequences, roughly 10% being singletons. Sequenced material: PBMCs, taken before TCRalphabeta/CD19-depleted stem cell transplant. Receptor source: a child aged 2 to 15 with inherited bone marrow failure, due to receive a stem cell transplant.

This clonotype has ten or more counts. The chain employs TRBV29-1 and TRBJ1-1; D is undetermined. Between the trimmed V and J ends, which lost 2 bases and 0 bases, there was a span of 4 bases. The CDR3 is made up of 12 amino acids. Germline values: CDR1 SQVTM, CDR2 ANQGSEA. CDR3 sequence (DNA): TGCAGCGTTGAACGTCTGAACACTGAAGCTTTCTTT. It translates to CSVERLNTEAFF.

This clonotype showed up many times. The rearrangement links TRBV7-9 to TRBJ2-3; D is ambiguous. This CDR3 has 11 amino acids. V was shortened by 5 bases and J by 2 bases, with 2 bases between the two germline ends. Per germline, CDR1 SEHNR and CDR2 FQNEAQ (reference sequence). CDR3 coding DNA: TGTGCCAGCAGCGACACAGATACGCAGTATTTT. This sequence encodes CASSDTDTQYF.

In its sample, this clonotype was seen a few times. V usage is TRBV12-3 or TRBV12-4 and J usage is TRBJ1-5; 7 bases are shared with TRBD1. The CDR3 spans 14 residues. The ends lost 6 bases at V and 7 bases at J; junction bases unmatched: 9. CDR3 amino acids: CASSTQGMGQPQHF. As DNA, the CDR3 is TGTGCCAGCAGCACACAGGGGATGGGGCAGCCCCAGCATTTT.

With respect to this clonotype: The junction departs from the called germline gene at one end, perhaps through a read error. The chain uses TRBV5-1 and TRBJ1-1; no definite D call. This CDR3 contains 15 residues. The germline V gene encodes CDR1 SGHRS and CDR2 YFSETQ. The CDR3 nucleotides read TGCGCCGGCAGCTTGGGAAGCCGTATGAACACTGAAGCTTTCTTT. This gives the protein CAGSLGSRMNTEAFF.

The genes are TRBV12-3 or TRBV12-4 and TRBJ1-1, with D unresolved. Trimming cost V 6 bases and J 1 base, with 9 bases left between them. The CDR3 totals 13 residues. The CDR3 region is CASRLVGNTEAFF. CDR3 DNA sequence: TGTGCCAGCAGGCTTGTGGGGAACACTGAAGCTTTCTTT.

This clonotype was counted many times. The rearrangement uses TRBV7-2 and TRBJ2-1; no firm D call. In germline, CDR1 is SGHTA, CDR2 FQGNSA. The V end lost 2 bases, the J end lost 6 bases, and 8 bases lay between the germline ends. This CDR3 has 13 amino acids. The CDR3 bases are TGTGCCAGCAGCTTAAGTAGGGCCAATGAGCAGTTCTTC. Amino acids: CASSLSRANEQFF.

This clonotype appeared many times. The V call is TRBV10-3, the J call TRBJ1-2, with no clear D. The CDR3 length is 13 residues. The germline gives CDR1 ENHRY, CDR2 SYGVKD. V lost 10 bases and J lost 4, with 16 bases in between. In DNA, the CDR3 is TGTGCCAGCGGCGCACAGTGGGCCTATGGCTACACCTTC. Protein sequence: CASGAQWAYGYTF.

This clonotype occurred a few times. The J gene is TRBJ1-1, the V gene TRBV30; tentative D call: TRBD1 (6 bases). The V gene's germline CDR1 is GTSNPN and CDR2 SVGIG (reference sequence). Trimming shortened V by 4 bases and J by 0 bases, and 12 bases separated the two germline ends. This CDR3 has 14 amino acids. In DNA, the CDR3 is TGTGCCTGGATTTGGGGGCCCATGAACACTGAAGCTTTCTTT. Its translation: CAWIWGPMNTEAFF.

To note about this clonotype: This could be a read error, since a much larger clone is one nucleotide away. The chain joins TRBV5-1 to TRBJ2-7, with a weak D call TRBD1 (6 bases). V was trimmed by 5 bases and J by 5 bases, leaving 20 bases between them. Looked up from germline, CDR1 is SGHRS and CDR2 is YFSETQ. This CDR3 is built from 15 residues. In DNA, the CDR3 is TGCGCCAGCAGTTCTAAACGTGGGGGCTCAGACGAGCAGTACTTC. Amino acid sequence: CASSSKRGGSDEQYF.

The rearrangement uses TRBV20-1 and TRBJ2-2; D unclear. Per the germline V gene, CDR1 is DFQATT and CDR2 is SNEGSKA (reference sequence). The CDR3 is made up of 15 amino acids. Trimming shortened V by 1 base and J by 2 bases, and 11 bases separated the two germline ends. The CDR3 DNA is TGCAGTGCTAGAGGGGCGGTACAAAACACCGGGGAGCTGTTTTTT. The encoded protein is CSARGAVQNTGELFF.

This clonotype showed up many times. The CDR3 DNA follows: TGCGCCAGCAGCGACACAACCTACGAGCAGTACTTC. The encoded protein is CASSDTTYEQYF. The chain links TRBV10-2 to TRBJ2-7; D is undetermined. Trimming removed 6 bases at V and 2 bases at J, with 8 bases between. Per germline, CDR1 WSHSY and CDR2 SAAADI. There are 12 residues in the CDR3.

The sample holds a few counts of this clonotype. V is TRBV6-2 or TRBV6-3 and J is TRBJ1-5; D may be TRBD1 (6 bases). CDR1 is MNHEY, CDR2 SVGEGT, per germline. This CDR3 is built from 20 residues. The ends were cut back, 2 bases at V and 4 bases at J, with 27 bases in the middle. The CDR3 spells CASSYPDASPTGNSNQPQHF. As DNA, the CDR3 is TGTGCCAGCAGTTACCCCGATGCATCCCCGACAGGAAATAGTAATCAGCCCCAGCATTTT.

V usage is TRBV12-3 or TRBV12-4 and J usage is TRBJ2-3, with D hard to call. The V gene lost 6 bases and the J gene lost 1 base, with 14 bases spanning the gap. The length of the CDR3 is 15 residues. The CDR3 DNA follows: TGTGCCAGCAGCCCTGAGGCCACCCGCACAGATACGCAGTATTTT. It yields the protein CASSPEATRTDTQYF.

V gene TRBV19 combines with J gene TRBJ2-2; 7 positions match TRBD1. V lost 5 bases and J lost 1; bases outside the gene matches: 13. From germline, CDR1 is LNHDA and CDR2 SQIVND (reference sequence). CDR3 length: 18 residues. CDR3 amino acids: CASSLYSRQGGNTGELFF. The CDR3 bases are TGTGCCAGTAGTCTCTACTCGCGACAGGGCGGGAACACCGGGGAGCTGTTTTTT.

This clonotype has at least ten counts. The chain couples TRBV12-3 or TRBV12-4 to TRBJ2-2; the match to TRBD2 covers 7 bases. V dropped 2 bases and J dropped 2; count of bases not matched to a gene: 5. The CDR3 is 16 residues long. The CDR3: CASSLWTRVNTGELFF. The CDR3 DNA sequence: TGTGCCAGCAGTTTATGGACTAGGGTTAACACCGGGGAGCTGTTTTTT.

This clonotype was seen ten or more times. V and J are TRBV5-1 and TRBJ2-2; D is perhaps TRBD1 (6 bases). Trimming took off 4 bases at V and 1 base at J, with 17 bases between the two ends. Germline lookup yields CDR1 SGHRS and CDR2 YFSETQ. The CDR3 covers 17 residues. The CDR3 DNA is TGCGCCAGCAGCCACCACACAACAGGGAGGAACACCGGGGAGCTGTTTTTT. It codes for CASSHHTTGRNTGELFF.

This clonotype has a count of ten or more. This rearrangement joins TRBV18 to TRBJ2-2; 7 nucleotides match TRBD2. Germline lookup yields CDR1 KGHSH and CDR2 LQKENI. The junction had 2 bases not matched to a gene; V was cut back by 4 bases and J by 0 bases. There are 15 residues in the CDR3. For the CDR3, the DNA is TGTGCCAGCTCACGCCTAGCGGCGAACACCGGGGAGCTGTTTTTT. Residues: CASSRLAANTGELFF.

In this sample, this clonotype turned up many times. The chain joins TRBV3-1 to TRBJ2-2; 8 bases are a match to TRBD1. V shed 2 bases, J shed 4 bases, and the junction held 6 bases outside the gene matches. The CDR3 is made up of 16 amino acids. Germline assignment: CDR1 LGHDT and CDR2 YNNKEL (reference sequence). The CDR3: CASSQWDRRRTGELFF. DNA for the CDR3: TGTGCCAGCAGCCAATGGGACAGGCGACGCACCGGGGAGCTGTTTTTT.

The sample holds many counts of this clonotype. CDR3 in amino acids: CASKTVIGQETQYF. CDR3 in DNA: TGTGCCAGCAAAACAGTTATAGGGCAAGAGACCCAGTACTTC. The chain uses TRBV3-1 and TRBJ2-5; no firm D call. V was trimmed by 7 bases and J by 2 bases, leaving 14 bases between them. This CDR3 spans 14 amino acids. Germline-derived CDR1 and CDR2 are LGHDT and YNNKEL (reference sequence).

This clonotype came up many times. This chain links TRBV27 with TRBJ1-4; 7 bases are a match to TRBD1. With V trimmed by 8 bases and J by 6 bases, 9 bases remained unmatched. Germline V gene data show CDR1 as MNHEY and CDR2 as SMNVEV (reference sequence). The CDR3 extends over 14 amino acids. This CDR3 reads CASRIIDRDEKLFF. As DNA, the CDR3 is TGTGCCAGCCGAATCATCGACAGGGATGAAAAACTGTTTTTT.

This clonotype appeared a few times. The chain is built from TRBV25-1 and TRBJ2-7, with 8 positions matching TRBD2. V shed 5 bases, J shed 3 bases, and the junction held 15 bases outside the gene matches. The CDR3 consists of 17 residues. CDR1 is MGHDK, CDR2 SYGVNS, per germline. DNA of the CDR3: TGTGCCAGCAGTTACGAAGCGGGAGAAGGATGGAACTACGAGCAGTACTTC. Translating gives CASSYEAGEGWNYEQYF.